This T cell receptor (beta chain) is from a study of T cell repertoires in cytomegalovirus infection. TCRdb recomputed calls from the reads with MiXCR, one row per CDR3 protein. This table holds nearly 450,000 distinct CDR3 sequences, approximately 33% found once. A few counts support this clonotype. The CDR3 consists of 15 residues. With 4 bases clipped from V and 7 bases from J, the junction kept 10 bases outside the gene matches. The chain links TRBV23-1 to TRBJ1-2, with 9 bases aligning to TRBD1. TRBV23-1 is treated as an ORF (open reading frame) with a function not yet certain. Sequencing used PBMCs. This TCR was sampled from a human donor in good health (CMV status not recorded). Some clones in this sample may be carry-over from other donors' samples. CDR3 nucleotide sequence: TGCGCCAGCAGTCGGTGGGGACAGGGCTTAAGTGGCTACACCTTC. Residues: CASSRWGQGLSGYTF.